The 9 T cell receptor beta chains below were found in one sample sequenced in a study of identical twins. TCRdb ran MiXCR on the 5' RACE reads and lists one entry per CDR3 protein. The sample holds more than 350,000 distinct CDR3 sequences; 7% to 9.5% are singletons and the top ten take roughly 9%. Sequencing was done on a sample of naive T cells sorted from blood. The receptors here all came from a woman aged 50 to 60 in good health.

The chain has TRBV29-1 and TRBJ2-7; perhaps TRBD1 as D (6 bases). Trimming pared 5 bases from V and 5 bases from J, leaving 13 bases between. Germline CDR1 SQVTM, CDR2 ANQGSEA. There are 12 residues in the CDR3. The CDR3 reads CSVLGQTDEQYV. In nucleotides, the CDR3 is TGCAGCGTTCTTGGACAGACCGACGAGCAGTACGTC.

This clonotype was recorded many times. This rearrangement joins TRBV5-1 to TRBJ1-5; D unclear. Trimming took 4 bases from V and 5 from J, leaving 13 bases between them. The CDR3 runs 14 residues. Germline V gene sequence: CDR1 SGHRS, CDR2 YFSETQ. CDR3 protein: CASSPGGIDQPQHF. DNA of the CDR3: TGCGCCAGCAGCCCCGGCGGGATCGATCAGCCCCAGCATTTT.

This clonotype was seen only a few times. The chain joins TRBV11-2 to TRBJ2-7; 11 nucleotides align to TRBD2. The CDR3 is made up of 16 amino acids. Germline V lookup: CDR1 SGHAT, CDR2 FQNNGV. The V gene end was trimmed by 0 bases and the J gene end by 2 bases; junction bases not matched to a gene: 3. The DNA for the CDR3 is TGTGCCAGCAGCTTAGATGCGGGACTAGCGGCCTACGAGCAGTACTTC. Translated: CASSLDAGLAAYEQYF.

This clonotype was seen repeatedly, ten times or more. The chain has TRBV28 and TRBJ1-6; no firm D call. There are 14 residues in the CDR3. V lost 1 base and J 6 bases, leaving 7 bases between the germline ends. The germline gives CDR1 MDHEN, CDR2 SYDVKM. Here the CDR3 DNA reads TGTGCCAGCAGTTTATTACAGTTTAATTCACCCCTCCACTTT. Translation gives CASSLLQFNSPLHF.

Many counts were recorded for this clonotype. The chain couples TRBV5-5 to TRBJ2-4; 9 bases map to TRBD2. The germline V gene has CDR1 SGHKS and CDR2 YYEKEE (reference sequence). CDR3 size: 21 residues. V shed 5 bases and J 2 bases; nucleotides not matched to a gene: 23. This CDR3 reads CASRVGRYLGASGIPKNIQYF. CDR3 bases: TGTGCCAGCAGGGTTGGGCGGTACTTGGGGGCTAGCGGGATACCCAAAAACATTCAGTACTTC.

The chain joins TRBV28 to TRBJ2-3, with 7 positions matching TRBD1. Germline-derived CDR1 and CDR2 are MDHEN and SYDVKM. V gave up 6 bases and J gave up 5 bases; unmatched junction bases: 8. There are 14 residues in the CDR3. This CDR3 reads CASSSTGMGDTQYF. In DNA, the CDR3 is TGTGCCAGCAGCTCGACAGGGATGGGAGATACGCAGTATTTT.

This clonotype was counted ten times or more. The chain carries TRBV27 and TRBJ2-1; 8 bases match TRBD1. Germline assignment: CDR1 MNHEY and CDR2 SMNVEV (reference sequence). V gave up 5 bases and J gave up 4 bases; unmatched junction bases: 7. The CDR3 has 15 amino acids. CDR3 sequence: CASSPDRGSYNEQFF. CDR3 in DNA: TGTGCCAGCAGTCCAGACAGGGGTTCATACAATGAGCAGTTCTTC.

The table lists this clonotype with a few counts. V is TRBV12-3 or TRBV12-4 and J is TRBJ2-5; D gene unclear. This CDR3 contains 11 residues. V was shortened by 5 bases and J by 3 bases, with 4 bases between the two germline ends. The CDR3 bases are TGTGCCAGCAGTAAGAAAGAGACCCAGTACTTC. This codes for CASSKKETQYF.

CDR3 residues: CATQAGGPWGANVLTF. The CDR3 nucleotides read TGTGCCACCCAAGCGGGAGGGCCATGGGGGGCCAACGTCCTGACTTTC. J is TRBJ2-6 and V is TRBV15, with 10 positions matching TRBD2. The CDR3 extends over 16 amino acids. Trimming cost V 8 bases and J 4 bases; bases outside gene matches: 8. The germline V gene has CDR1 LNHNV and CDR2 YYDKDF (reference sequence).